This TCR beta chain is drawn from a study of PD-1 blockade in classical Hodgkin lymphoma. On the study more broadly: It was nivolumab at 3 mg/kg, given intravenously every 2 weeks, that patients received.

This clone was detected only a few times. Its antigen is as yet unknown. Germline CDR1 MNHEY, CDR2 SVGAGI. The CDR3 runs to 14 residues. Deletions cut 8 bases from V and 1 base from J, with 14 bases between. Each patient experienced a relapse that followed autologous stem cell transplantation, and brentuximab vedotin exposure varied. The data were produced by immunoSEQ multiplex PCR, yet TCRdb's version contains in-frame clones alone and is incomplete. This table holds around 96,000 clones, roughly 88% found once. Notes on the study in general: CD4+ TCR diversity rose significantly by C4D1, and CD8+ TCR diversity did not. No one has yet defined what causes the repertoire differences, which may be disease activity or prior therapy. Those patients who began receiving nivolumab less than 1 year after ASCT had lower diversity, and they were excluded.

The clonotype originates from a human donor with classical Hodgkin lymphoma. Material: peripheral blood mononuclear cells (PBMCs), obtained at baseline. The chain couples TRBV6-5 to TRBJ1-1; a weak D match, TRBD1 (5 bases). The DNA of the CDR3 is TGTGCCAGCCGGTCGGGGGTTAGGAACACTGAAGCTTTCTTT. This translates into CASRSGVRNTEAFF.